This TCR beta chain was recovered during a study of blood T cells in healthy people across ages (dated by TCRdb to the mid-2010s). In the study overall: Template switching captured roughly one uniquely barcoded TCR beta cDNA molecule per two T cells in model experiments. To track age-related changes in TCR beta repertoire diversity, the study relied on deep sequencing normalized with unique cDNA molecular identifiers. The donors were split into four age groups: young (average approximately 16 years), middle-aged (about 40), aged (62) and long-lived (approximately 80). To avoid experimental bias, donors of different ages were spread randomly across the sequencing lanes. Two additional independent replicas of 1 million unique cDNA reads from the same blood draw were analyzed for two donors (one aged 18 to 30 and one aged 80 or older).

What the study reported, not specific to this receptor: As age increased, observed TCR beta diversity per million T cells dropped in a roughly linear way, and a significant reduction was already evident by age about 40. Total diversity estimates from one million sequenced T cells were considered lower bounds and underestimates. Compared with the aged group, the long-lived group had more naive CD4+ T cells, fewer expanded clones and increased TCR diversity, a pattern suggesting age selection. The CMV infection status of donors was not known, potentially confounding age-related changes in expanded clonotypes. A strong correlation was found between observed TCR beta diversity and the percentage of naive T cells measured by flow cytometry. Conclusive comparison of naive and antigen-experienced compartments was prevented by the profiling of bulk unsorted PBMCs.

Systemically healthy Caucasian individuals from Russia, some 36 in total and aged about 6 to 90 years, were included as donors. Each donor gave approximately 10 milliliters of peripheral blood, collected into EDTA-treated Vacutainer tubes. Ficoll-Paque density-gradient centrifugation was used to isolate PBMCs, with at least 6 million obtained per sample. Trizol reagent was used to extract total RNA from PBMCs, with at least 6 micrograms per sample. The percentages of naive CD45RAhigh/CD27high T cells were determined by flow cytometry on a PBMC aliquot from every donor. From cysteine to phenylalanine, the CDR3 is 13 amino acids long. The entry retains the CDR3 DNA only, 39 bases that are in frame from base 1. Trimming leaves V shorter by 1 base and J shorter by 3 bases, with the junction holding 1 base beyond the gene matches. For CDR1 and CDR2, the germline V gene lists SQVTM and ANQGSEA. Libraries were built with 5' RACE. Sequencing instrument: Illumina HiSeq 2500. A second PCR of roughly 7 to 11 cycles was performed with a sample-barcoded 5' primer and a J-beta primer mix. A template-switch 5' adaptor carrying 12 random nucleotides introduced a unique molecular identifier onto each TCR beta cDNA molecule. Each sample yielded at least 2.5 million CDR3-containing paired-end reads. First-strand cDNA was synthesized from all RNA with the Mint cDNA synthesis kit, primed by a TRBC-specific oligonucleotide. All cDNA was treated with uracil-DNA glycosylase and then went through a first 18-cycle PCR with the universal primers M1SS and BC2_uni_R. The published analysis was carried out like this. Each sample was normalized by randomly selecting 1 million high-quality reads, each carrying a distinct molecular identifier. Instead of being binned into consensus sequences, reads that shared molecular identifiers were thrown out. CDR3 identification, clonotype clustering and error correction used MiTCR with a Q25 quality threshold and the strictest error-elimination algorithm. A nonparametric unseen species model using Euler transformation provided a lower-bound estimate of total TCR beta diversity. Using fastp trimming at Q25 and MiXCR clonotype assembly, TCRdb reanalyzed the public sequencing data and kept in-frame beta chains. All rows with the same CDR3 protein become a single entry with the most common DNA and genes. It is TCRdb's table, rather than the study itself, that gives the V and J calls and clone size. The sample table holds 1.2 million to 1.5 million distinct CDR3 sequences, of which about 40% were seen once. Approximately 7.9% of the sample is held by the ten biggest clonotypes.

This clonotype was observed a handful of times. This receptor's antigen is unknown. Base qualities are not at hand, and no much larger clone is one base apart. The sequenced material came from blood. The receptor comes from a woman aged 18-30 years in good health. The receptor chain draws on TRBV29-1 and TRBJ1-1, with TRBD1 identical over 8 junction bases. The nucleotides are TGCAGCGTTGAAGGACAGGGGCACACTGAAGCTTTCTTT. This is translated as CSVEGQGHTEAFF.